This T cell receptor beta chain was obtained from a study of T cell repertoires in cytomegalovirus infection. Turning to the study itself: CMV epitopes used comprised recently identified HLA-C-restricted ones and well-studied HLA-B-restricted ones. TCR beta signatures that were public indicated CMV infection and matching HLA type. Study-wide results and limits: Cumulative public TCR beta family frequency identified CMV carriers with the relevant HLA. HLA-C-restricted, CMV-specific TCR beta clonotypes were dominant ex vivo.

This clonotype was seen repeatedly, ten times or more. What it binds is unknown. In TCRdb, the reads were re-called with MiXCR into one record per CDR3 protein. This table has approximately 910,000 distinct CDR3 sequences, under 40% appearing once. CDR3 length: 14 residues. Deletions cut 5 bases from V and 8 bases from J, with 16 bases between. This receptor was obtained from a human donor in good health (CMV status not recorded). Some clones in this sample may be carry-over from other donors' samples. This chain uses TRBV12-3 or TRBV12-4 with TRBJ2-1; tentative D call: TRBD2 (6 bases). Sequenced material: cultured CD8+ T cells from PBMCs, taken from culture after CMV antigen stimulation. In DNA, the CDR3 is TGTGCCAGCAGTCCGGGACTGCGTGGGGATGAGCAGTTCTTC. Protein product: CASSPGLRGDEQFF.